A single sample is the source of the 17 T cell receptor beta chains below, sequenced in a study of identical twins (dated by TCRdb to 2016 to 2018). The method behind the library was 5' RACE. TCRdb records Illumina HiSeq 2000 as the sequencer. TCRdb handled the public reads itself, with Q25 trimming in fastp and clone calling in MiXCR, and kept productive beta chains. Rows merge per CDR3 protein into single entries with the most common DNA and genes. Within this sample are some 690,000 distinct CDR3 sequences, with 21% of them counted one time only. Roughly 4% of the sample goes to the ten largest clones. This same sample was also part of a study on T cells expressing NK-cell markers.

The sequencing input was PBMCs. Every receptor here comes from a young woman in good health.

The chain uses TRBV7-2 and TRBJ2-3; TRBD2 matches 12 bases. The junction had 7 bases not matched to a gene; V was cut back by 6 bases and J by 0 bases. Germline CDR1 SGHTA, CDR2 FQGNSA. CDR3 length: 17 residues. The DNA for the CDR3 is TGTGCCAGCAGTACCCGGACTAGCGGGATTAGCACAGATACGCAGTATTTT. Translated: CASSTRTSGISTDTQYF.

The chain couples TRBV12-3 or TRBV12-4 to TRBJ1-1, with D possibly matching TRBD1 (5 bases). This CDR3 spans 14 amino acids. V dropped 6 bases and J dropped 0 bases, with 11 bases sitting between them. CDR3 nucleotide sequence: TGTGCCAGCAGCCGGACAACGATGAACACTGAAGCTTTCTTT. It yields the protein CASSRTTMNTEAFF.

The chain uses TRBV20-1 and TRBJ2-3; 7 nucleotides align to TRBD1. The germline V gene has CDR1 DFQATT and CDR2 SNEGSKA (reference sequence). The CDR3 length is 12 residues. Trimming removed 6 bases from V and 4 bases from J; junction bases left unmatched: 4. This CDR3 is CSANDRADTQYF. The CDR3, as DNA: TGCAGTGCGAACGACAGGGCAGATACGCAGTATTTT.

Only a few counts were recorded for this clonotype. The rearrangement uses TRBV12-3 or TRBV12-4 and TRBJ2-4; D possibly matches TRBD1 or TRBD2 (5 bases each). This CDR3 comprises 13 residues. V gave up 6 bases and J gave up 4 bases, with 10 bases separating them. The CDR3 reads CASSRDPKNIQYF. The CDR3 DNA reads TGTGCCAGCAGCCGGGACCCAAAAAACATTCAGTACTTC.

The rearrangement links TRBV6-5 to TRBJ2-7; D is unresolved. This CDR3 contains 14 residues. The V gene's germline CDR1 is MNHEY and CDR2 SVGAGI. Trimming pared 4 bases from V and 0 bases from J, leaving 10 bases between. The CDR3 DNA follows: TGTGCCAGCAGTTTTTACAAGGGCTCCTACGAGCAGTACTTC. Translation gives CASSFYKGSYEQYF.

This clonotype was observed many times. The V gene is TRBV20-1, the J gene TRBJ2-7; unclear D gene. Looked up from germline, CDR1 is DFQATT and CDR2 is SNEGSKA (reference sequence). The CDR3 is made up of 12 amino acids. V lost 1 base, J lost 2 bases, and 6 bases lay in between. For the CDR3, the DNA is TGCAGTGCTAGAGCGACCCCCTACGAGCAGTACTTC. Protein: CSARATPYEQYF.

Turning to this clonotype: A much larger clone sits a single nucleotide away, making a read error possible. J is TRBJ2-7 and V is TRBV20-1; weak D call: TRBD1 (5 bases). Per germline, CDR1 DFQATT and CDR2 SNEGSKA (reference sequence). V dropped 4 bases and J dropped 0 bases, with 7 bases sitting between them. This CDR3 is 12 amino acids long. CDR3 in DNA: TGCAGTGCTAAGGACAACTCCTACGAGCAGTACTTC. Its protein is CSAKDNSYEQYF.

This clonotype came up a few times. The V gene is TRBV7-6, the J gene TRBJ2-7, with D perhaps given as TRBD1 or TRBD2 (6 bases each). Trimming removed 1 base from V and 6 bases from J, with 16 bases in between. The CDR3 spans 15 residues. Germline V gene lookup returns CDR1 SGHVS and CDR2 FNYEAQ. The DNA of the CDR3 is TGTGCCAGCAGCTTAGAGGGGGGAGTGCTGGGCGAGCAGTACTTC. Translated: CASSLEGGVLGEQYF.

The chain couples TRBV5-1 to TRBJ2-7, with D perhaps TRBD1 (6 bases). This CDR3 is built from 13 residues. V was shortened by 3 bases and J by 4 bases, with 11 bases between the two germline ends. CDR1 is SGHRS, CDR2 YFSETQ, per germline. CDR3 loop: CASSWLTGYEQYF. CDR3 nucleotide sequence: TGCGCCAGCAGCTGGCTCACAGGGTACGAGCAGTACTTC.

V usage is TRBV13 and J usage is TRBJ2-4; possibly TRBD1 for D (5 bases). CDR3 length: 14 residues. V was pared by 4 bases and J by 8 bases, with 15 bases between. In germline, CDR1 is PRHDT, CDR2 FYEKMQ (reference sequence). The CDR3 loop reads CASSSSRAGYIQYF. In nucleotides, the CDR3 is TGTGCCAGCAGCTCGAGCCGGGCAGGGTACATTCAGTACTTC. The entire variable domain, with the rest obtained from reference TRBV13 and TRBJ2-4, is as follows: AAGVIQSPRHLIKEKRETATLKCYPIPRHDTVYWYQQGPGQDPQFLISFYEKMQSDKGSIPDRFSAQQFSDYHSELNMSSLELGDSALYFCASSSSRAGYIQYFGAGTRLSVL.

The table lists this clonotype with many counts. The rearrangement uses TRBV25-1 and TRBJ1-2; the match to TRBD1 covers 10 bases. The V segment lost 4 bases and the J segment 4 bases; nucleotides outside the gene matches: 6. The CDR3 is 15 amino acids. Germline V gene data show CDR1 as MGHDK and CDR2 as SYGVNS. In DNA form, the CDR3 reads TGTGCCAGCAGTGCCCGGGACAGGGGCTCCTATGGCTACACCTTC. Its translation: CASSARDRGSYGYTF.

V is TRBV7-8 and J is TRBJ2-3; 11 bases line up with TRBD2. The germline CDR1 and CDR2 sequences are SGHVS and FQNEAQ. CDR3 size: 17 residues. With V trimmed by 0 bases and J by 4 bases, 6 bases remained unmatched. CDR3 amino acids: CASSLARLAGWADTQYF. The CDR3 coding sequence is TGTGCCAGCAGCTTAGCCCGACTAGCGGGGTGGGCAGATACGCAGTATTTT.

The CDR3 DNA sequence: TGTGCCAGCAGTGAATATATGGAGGAGGATACGCAGTATTTT. This gives the protein CASSEYMEEDTQYF. The rearrangement uses TRBV25-1 and TRBJ2-3; possible D gene TRBD2, 5 bases. V lost 0 bases and J 6 bases, leaving 10 bases between the germline ends. This CDR3 region has 14 residues. CDR1 is MGHDK, CDR2 SYGVNS, per germline.

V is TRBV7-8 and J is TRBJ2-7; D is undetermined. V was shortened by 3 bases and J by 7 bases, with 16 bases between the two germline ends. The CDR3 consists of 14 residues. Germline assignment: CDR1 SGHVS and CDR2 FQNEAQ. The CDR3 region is CASSLAASIREQYF. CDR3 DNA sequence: TGTGCCAGCAGCTTGGCGGCTTCAATAAGGGAGCAGTACTTC.

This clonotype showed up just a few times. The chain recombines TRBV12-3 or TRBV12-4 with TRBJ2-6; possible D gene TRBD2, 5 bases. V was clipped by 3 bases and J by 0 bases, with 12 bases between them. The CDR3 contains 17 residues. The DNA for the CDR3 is TGTGCCAGCAGTTTTGGCGGACTTTTCTCTGGGGCCAACGTCCTGACTTTC. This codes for CASSFGGLFSGANVLTF.

This CDR3 reads CATKPGQKRETQYF. Written as DNA, the CDR3 is TGCGCCACCAAACCGGGGCAAAAAAGGGAGACCCAGTACTTC. The rearrangement uses TRBV5-1 and TRBJ2-5, with D possibly called TRBD1 or TRBD2 (5 bases each). This CDR3 comprises 14 residues. CDR1 is SGHRS and CDR2 is YFSETQ in the germline V gene. Trimming pared 9 bases from V and 5 bases from J, leaving 20 bases between. The full variable domain, its missing parts supplied by reference TRBV5-1 and TRBJ2-5, is KAGVTQTPRYLIKTRGQQVTLSCSPISGHRSVSWYQQTPGQGLQFLFEYFSETQRNKGNFPGRFSGRQFSNSRSEMNVSTLELGDSALYLCATKPGQKRETQYFGPGTRLLVL.

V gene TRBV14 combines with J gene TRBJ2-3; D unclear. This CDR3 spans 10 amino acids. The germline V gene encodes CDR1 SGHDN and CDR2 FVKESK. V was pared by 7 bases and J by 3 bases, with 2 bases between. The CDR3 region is CASKTDTQYF. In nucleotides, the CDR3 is TGTGCCAGCAAAACAGATACGCAGTATTTT.